The T cell receptor beta chain described here comes from a study of shared clonotypes between healthy human individuals. Germline CDR1 reads SEHNR; CDR2 reads FQNEAQ (reference sequence). Trimming removed 4 bases at V and 5 bases at J, with 16 bases between. The CDR3 is 15 residues long. Assay used: immunoSEQ multiplex PCR; TCRdb lists only in-frame clones, some missing. The repertoire consists of about 490,000 clones, with less than 80% occurring once and the leading ten covering about 12%. Sequenced sample: PBMCs. The source is a woman aged 40 to 50 in good health. Some clones in this sample may be carry-over from other donors' samples. This chain links TRBV7-9 with TRBJ2-3; tentatively, D is TRBD2 (6 bases). The CDR3 DNA sequence: TGTGCCAGCAGCTCCCGGAGGGGAGCGGGAGATACGCAGTATTTT. The encoded protein is CASSSRRGAGDTQYF.